This is a list of T cell receptor beta chains from one sample in a study of cytomegalovirus exposure and HLA in healthy donors. Some clones are missing from TCRdb's copy, which holds only in-frame ones; the method was immunoSEQ multiplex PCR. This sample has around 160,000 clones, with over 70% found just once. The material sequenced was PBMCs. These receptors all stem from a woman aged 40 to 55 in good health and CMV-seropositive. CDR3s include the opening cysteine and the closing phenylalanine or tryptophan. D genes are given only for firm matches. Clone size is given for some rows only: seen once, a few or many times, or a class if the clone is expanded.

clone size	D gene	J gene	V gene	CDR3 protein	CDR3 DNA
NA	TRBD1	TRBJ1-1	TRBV7-9	CASSLRQGPGTEAFF	TGTGCCAGCAGCTTGCGACAGGGTCCAGGGACTGAAGCTTTCTTT
NA	TRBD1	TRBJ1-2	TRBV5-4	CASSLSGTGHGYTF	TGTGCCAGCAGCTTGAGCGGGACAGGGCACGGCTACACCTTC
few	TRBD1	TRBJ1-2	TRBV7-2	CASSLKRDSYGYTF	TGTGCCAGCAGCCTAAAACGGGACAGCTATGGCTACACCTTC
NA	NA	TRBJ1-1	TRBV6-6	CASSSLTVNTEAFF	TGTGCCAGCAGTTCCCTGACAGTGAACACTGAAGCTTTCTTT
NA	TRBD1	TRBJ1-1	TRBV19	CASSTPRQGSTEAFF	TGTGCCAGTAGTACCCCTCGACAGGGAAGCACTGAAGCTTTCTTT
once	NA	TRBJ1-2	TRBV11-2	CASSLAGGGYGYTF	TGTGCCAGCAGCCTAGCGGGGGGCGGCTATGGCTACACCTTC
NA	NA	TRBJ1-1	TRBV10-3	CAIRGREGPEAFF	TGTGCCATCAGAGGACGTGAGGGTCCTGAAGCTTTCTTT
NA	TRBD1	TRBJ1-5	TRBV6-5	CASRTGAGQPQHF	TGTGCCAGCAGAACAGGGGCTGGTCAGCCCCAGCATTTT
NA	TRBD1	TRBJ2-7	TRBV7-3	CASSLISPSGGTYEQYF	TGTGCCAGCAGCTTAATTTCGCCCTCAGGGGGAACCTACGAGCAGTACTTC
NA	TRBD1	TRBJ1-5	TRBV12-5	CASGLQGANQPQHF	TGTGCTAGTGGTTTGCAGGGGGCGAATCAGCCCCAGCATTTT
NA	NA	TRBJ1-1	TRBV28	CASSLHRRSEAFF	TGTGCCAGCAGTTTACATCGGCGGTCTGAAGCTTTCTTT
NA	TRBD1	TRBJ1-1	TRBV27	CASSLRGRLTEAFF	TGTGCCAGCAGTTTAAGGGGGCGTTTGACTGAAGCTTTCTTT
NA	NA	TRBJ1-2	TRBV7-2	CASSWETYGYTF	TGTGCCAGCAGTTGGGAGACCTATGGCTACACCTTC
NA	NA	TRBJ2-2	TRBV6-6	CASSRAGGSGELFF	TGTGCCAGCAGTAGAGCCGGGGGAAGCGGGGAGCTGTTTTTT
NA	NA	TRBJ1-2	TRBV29-1	CSVELSNYGYTF	TGCAGCGTTGAGTTGAGTAACTATGGCTACACCTTC
few	NA	TRBJ1-5	TRBV6-5	CASMGGINQPQHF	TGTGCCAGTATGGGAGGGATCAATCAGCCCCAGCATTTT
once	NA	TRBJ2-3	TRBV25-1	CASRQELSTDTQYF	TGTGCCAGCAGACAGGAGCTTAGCACAGATACGCAGTATTTT
NA	TRBD1	TRBJ1-2	TRBV5-1	CASSPRTGQGNYGYTF	TGCGCCAGCAGCCCCCGGACAGGGCAGGGTAACTATGGCTACACCTTC
NA	TRBD2	TRBJ2-1	TRBV2	CASSGLAGRNEQFF	TGTGCCAGCAGTGGCCTAGCGGGGCGCAATGAGCAGTTCTTC
NA	TRBD1	TRBJ2-1	TRBV5-1	CASRGLRDRVNEQFF	TGCGCCAGCAGGGGGCTTCGGGACAGGGTCAATGAGCAGTTCTTC
NA	TRBD2	TRBJ2-5	TRBV28	CASSSLGVGSGGRPQETQYF	TGTGCCAGCAGTTCCCTCGGGGTTGGCAGCGGGGGTAGACCCCAAGAGACCCAGTACTTC
NA	NA	TRBJ1-5	TRBV28	CASSSSGGPQHF	TGTGCCAGCAGTTCATCCGGAGGGCCCCAGCATTTT
NA	NA	TRBJ1-4	TRBV27	CASSHSTNEKLFF	TGTGCCAGCAGTCATTCAACTAATGAAAAACTGTTTTTT
few	NA	TRBJ2-1	TRBV7-9	CSSSRFTFRRGSYNEQFF	TGTTCCAGCAGCCGATTTACGTTCAGGAGGGGTTCTTACAATGAGCAGTTCTTC
NA	NA	TRBJ1-5	TRBV4-1	CASSQEGGGNQPQHF	TGCGCCAGCAGCCAAGAAGGGGGGGGCAATCAGCCCCAGCATTTT
NA	TRBD1	TRBJ1-6	TRBV7-2	CASSSQTGLDNSPLHF	TGTGCCAGCAGCTCCCAGACAGGGTTGGATAATTCACCCCTCCACTTT
NA	TRBD1	TRBJ1-6	TRBV10-2	CASLGQGNSPLHF	TGCGCCAGCCTCGGACAGGGGAATTCACCCCTCCACTTT
NA	NA	TRBJ2-3	TRBV2	CASTALATDTQYF	TGTGCCAGCACCGCATTAGCCACAGATACGCAGTATTTT
NA	NA	TRBJ2-1	TRBV5-6	CASSPAGTLYNEQFF	TGTGCCAGCAGCCCGGCCGGGACACTCTACAATGAGCAGTTCTTC
NA	NA	TRBJ1-4	TRBV5-1	CASSLASGSSEKLFF	TGCGCCAGCAGCTTGGCTTCAGGGTCAAGCGAAAAACTGTTTTTT
NA	TRBD2	TRBJ2-7	TRBV2	CASSGTSGGVGEQYF	TGTGCCAGCAGTGGGACTAGCGGGGGGGTAGGGGAGCAGTACTTC
NA	NA	TRBJ2-7	TRBV2	CASSPQGIPYEQYF	TGTGCCAGCAGTCCACAGGGAATTCCCTACGAGCAGTACTTC
NA	TRBD2	TRBJ2-5	TRBV6-1	CASTGLAGVETQYF	TGTGCCAGCACGGGACTAGCGGGGGTCGAGACCCAGTACTTC
NA	NA	TRBJ2-2	TRBV7-2	CASSFSPTGELFF	TGTGCCAGCAGCTTTAGCCCCACCGGGGAGCTGTTTTTT
NA	TRBD1	TRBJ1-2	TRBV9	CASSAQGTDGYTF	TGTGCCAGCAGCGCACAGGGGACGGATGGCTACACCTTC
NA	TRBD1	TRBJ2-7	TRBV28	CASKPGTGLHEQYF	TGTGCCAGCAAGCCCGGGACAGGGCTCCACGAGCAGTACTTC
few	NA	TRBJ1-1	TRBV11-2	CASTRQVNTEAFF	TGTGCCAGCACCCGACAGGTGAACACTGAAGCTTTCTTT